This T cell receptor (beta chain) was identified in a study of blood T cell repertoires in COVID-19. Generated by immunoSEQ multiplex PCR, the TCRdb table keeps only in-frame clones and is missing some. This table has roughly 170,000 clones, roughly 88% appearing once. CDR3 length: 16 residues. CDR1 and CDR2 from the germline V gene are SGHRS and YFSETQ. V lost 3 bases and J lost 6; bases outside the gene matches: 8. The receptor was isolated from a man in his 60s who had recovered from COVID-19. The chain employs TRBV5-1 and TRBJ2-1; 11 bases fit TRBD1. Sequences were obtained from peripheral blood. The CDR3 protein is CASSSLPGQGGNEQFF. The CDR3 DNA reads TGCGCCAGCAGCTCATTACCGGGACAGGGGGGCAATGAGCAGTTCTTC.